What follows are 4 T cell receptor beta chains derived from one specimen sequenced in a study of CD8+ T cells in alopecia areata. cDNA reverse transcribed from extracted RNA served as the sequencing template. Using immunoSEQ multiplex PCR, the repertoire was profiled, and TCRdb retains in-frame clones only, with some absent. The sample lists more than 100,000 clones; 50% to 60% were seen once. The specimen comprised CD4+ T cells sorted from blood, sampled at week 0. The receptors shown here come from a human donor with alopecia areata.

This clone appeared a few times. The V call is TRBV2, the J call TRBJ1-4; D remains unclear. This CDR3 contains 14 residues. Trimming took off 3 bases at V and 7 bases at J, with 12 bases between the two ends. Per germline, CDR1 SNHLY and CDR2 FYNNEI. The CDR3 DNA sequence: TGTGCCAGCAGTGACCCGGCGGGTGTTGAAAAACTGTTTTTT. Protein product: CASSDPAGVEKLFF.

This clone was observed a handful of times. V is TRBV1 and J is TRBJ2-5; TRBD2 is the table's D call and was not checked against the DNA. TRBV1 is noted as a pseudogene. The CDR3 consists of 13 residues. The CDR3: CTTLAGNQETQYF. Here the CDR3 DNA reads TGCACCACCCTAGCGGGGAACCAAGAGACCCAGTACTTC.

This clone was detected only once. The chain combines TRBV27 with TRBJ2-7, with 8 nucleotides matching TRBD1. V was clipped by 4 bases and J by 5 bases; unmatched bases: 10. This CDR3 region has 15 residues. In germline, CDR1 is MNHEY, CDR2 SMNVEV (reference sequence). In DNA, the CDR3 is TGTGCCAGCAGTTCTTTAGACAGGGGCACACACGAGCAGTACTTC. Translated, it gives CASSSLDRGTHEQYF.

This clone was counted between two and nine times. The chain uses TRBV2 and TRBJ2-5; D unresolved. Germline assignment: CDR1 SNHLY and CDR2 FYNNEI. Trimming shortened V by 4 bases and J by 2 bases, and 5 bases separated the two germline ends. The CDR3 runs to 12 residues. In nucleotides, the CDR3 is TGTGCCAGCAGTGTTGGACAAGAGACCCAGTACTTC. Amino acid sequence: CASSVGQETQYF.